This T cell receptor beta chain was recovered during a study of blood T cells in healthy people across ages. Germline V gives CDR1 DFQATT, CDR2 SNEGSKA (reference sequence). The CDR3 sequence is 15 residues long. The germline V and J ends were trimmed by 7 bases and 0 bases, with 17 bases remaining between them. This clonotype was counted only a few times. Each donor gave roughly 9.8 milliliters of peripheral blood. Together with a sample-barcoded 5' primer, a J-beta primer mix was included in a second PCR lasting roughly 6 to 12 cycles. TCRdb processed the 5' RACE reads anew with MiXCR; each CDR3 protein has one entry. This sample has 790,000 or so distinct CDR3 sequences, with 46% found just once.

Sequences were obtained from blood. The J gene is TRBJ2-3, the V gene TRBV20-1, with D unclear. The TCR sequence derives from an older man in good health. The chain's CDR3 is CSVQRPHTSTDTQYF. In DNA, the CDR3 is TGCAGTGTCCAACGGCCCCACACTAGCACAGATACGCAGTATTTT.